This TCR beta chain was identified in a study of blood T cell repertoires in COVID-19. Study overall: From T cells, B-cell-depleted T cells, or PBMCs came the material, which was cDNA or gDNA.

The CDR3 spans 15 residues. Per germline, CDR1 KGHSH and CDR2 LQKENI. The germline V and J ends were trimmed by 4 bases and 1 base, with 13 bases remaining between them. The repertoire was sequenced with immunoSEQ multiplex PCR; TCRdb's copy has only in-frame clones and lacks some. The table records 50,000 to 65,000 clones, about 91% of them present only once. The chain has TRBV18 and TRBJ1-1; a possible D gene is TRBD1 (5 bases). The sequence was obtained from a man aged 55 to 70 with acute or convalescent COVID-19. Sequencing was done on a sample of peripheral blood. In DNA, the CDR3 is TGTGCCAGCTCACTTTATAGTGGGGCGAACACTGAAGCTTTCTTT. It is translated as CASSLYSGANTEAFF.